Shown below are 11 T cell receptor beta chains from a single sample sequenced in a study of T cell repertoires in cytomegalovirus infection. TCRdb re-derived calls from the reads in MiXCR, one entry per CDR3 protein. The sample shows 740,000 or so distinct CDR3 sequences, 35% of them seen only once. Sequencing was carried out using PBMCs. These TCRs come from a human donor in good health (CMV status not recorded). Some clones in this sample may be carry-over from other donors' samples.

This clonotype was seen a handful of times. The chain links TRBV4-1 to TRBJ1-1; the match to TRBD1 covers 8 bases. CDR1 is MGHRA and CDR2 is YSYEKL in the germline V gene. J was trimmed by 4 bases and V by 4 bases; bases with no gene match: 8. This CDR3 is built from 15 residues. In nucleotides, the CDR3 is TGCGCCAGCAGCCCGGAGGGACAGGTGGGCACTGAAGCTTTCTTT. It codes for CASSPEGQVGTEAFF.

The chain recombines TRBV6-5 with TRBJ1-1; D is unclear. Trimming took 6 bases from V and 1 from J, leaving 18 bases between them. The CDR3 has 16 amino acids. The germline CDR1 and CDR2 sequences are MNHEY and SVGAGI. Here the CDR3 DNA reads TGTGCCAGCAGCCTAGTAGGAGGCGGTGCGAACACTGAAGCTTTCTTT. Protein: CASSLVGGGANTEAFF.

The chain joins TRBV7-2 to TRBJ2-5; D is ambiguous. CDR1 SGHTA and CDR2 FQGNSA come from the germline V gene. This CDR3 region has 19 residues. V lost 4 bases and J 2 bases, leaving 26 bases between the germline ends. CDR3 protein: CASSYAIALRLSSQETQYF. The DNA for the CDR3 is TGTGCCAGCAGCTACGCCATTGCGTTGCGGCTGAGCTCTCAAGAGACCCAGTACTTC.

The V call is TRBV6-1, the J call TRBJ2-7; possibly TRBD1 or TRBD2 for D (5 bases each). The germline V gene has CDR1 MNHNS and CDR2 SASEGT. Deletions cut 6 bases from V and 5 bases from J, with 26 bases between. The CDR3 length is 17 residues. Here the CDR3 reads CASSHAPGSRAYNEQYF. CDR3 DNA: TGTGCCAGCAGCCATGCCCCGGGGAGCAGGGCTTACAACGAGCAGTACTTC.

About this clonotype: One end of the junction varies from germline; a read error may be responsible. The chain employs TRBV6-5 and TRBJ2-2, with TRBD2 matching 7 bases. The CDR3 runs to 16 residues. Germline V CDR1 and CDR2: MNHEY, SVGAGI. The CDR3 nucleotides are TGTGCCCGCAGTTATGGGGGGGGGTGGGACACCGGGGAGCTGTTTTTT. This encodes CARSYGGGWDTGELFF.

This clonotype appeared many times. The CDR3 protein is CASSSQGATEAFF. The CDR3 DNA is TGTGCCAGCAGCTCCCAAGGGGCCACTGAAGCTTTCTTT. The chain uses TRBV7-8 and TRBJ1-1, with a weak D call TRBD1 (5 bases). Germline V gives CDR1 SGHVS, CDR2 FQNEAQ. The CDR3 has 13 residues. Between the trimmed V and J ends, which lost 4 bases and 4 bases, there was a span of 10 bases.

A note on this clonotype: A read error is possible here, since a much larger clone lies one base away. The chain employs TRBV7-7 and TRBJ2-6; 7 bases fit TRBD2. Germline V gene sequence: CDR1 SSHAT, CDR2 FNYEAQ (reference sequence). CDR3 length: 19 amino acids. CDR3: CASSFAGRLPFSGATVLTF. Written as DNA, the CDR3 is TGTGCTAGCAGCTTCGCCGGGAGGCTACCTTTCTCTGGGGCCACCGTCCTGACTTTC.

The chain joins TRBV28 to TRBJ1-3; D possibly corresponds to TRBD1 (5 bases). Trimming shortened V by 0 bases and J by 0 bases, and 9 bases separated the two germline ends. The germline gives CDR1 MDHEN, CDR2 SYDVKM. The CDR3 contains 16 residues. The CDR3 loop reads CASSLWGENSGNTIYF. The CDR3, as DNA: TGTGCCAGCAGTTTATGGGGGGAAAACTCTGGAAACACCATATATTTT.

Of note for this clonotype: A read error is possible here, since a much larger clone lies one base away. The chain is built from TRBV7-6 and TRBJ1-1, with D hard to call. This CDR3 has 14 amino acids. Germline CDR1 is SGHVS and CDR2 is FNYEAQ. In DNA, the CDR3 is TGTACCAGCAGCTTAGGGTTGAAGAACACTGAAGCTTTCTTT. Translating it yields CTSSLGLKNTEAFF.

V gene TRBV12-3 or TRBV12-4 combines with J gene TRBJ1-4; D gene uncertain. V lost 0 bases to trimming and J lost 7 bases, with 18 bases between them. This CDR3 has 17 residues. CDR3 DNA sequence: TGTGCCAGCAGTTTAGCGAGGCCGTCCCTAGGGAGTGAAAAACTGTTTTTT. Protein sequence: CASSLARPSLGSEKLFF.

The chain recombines TRBV6-1 with TRBJ2-2, with a weak D call TRBD1 (5 bases). From germline, CDR1 is MNHNS and CDR2 SASEGT. V was pared by 6 bases and J by 6 bases, with 17 bases between. This CDR3 comprises 15 residues. CDR3 residues: CASRPGHSPPGELFF. CDR3 DNA: TGTGCCAGCAGACCAGGACATTCTCCGCCCGGGGAGCTGTTTTTT.